These 10 T cell receptor beta chains were all obtained from the same sample, sequenced in a study of control samples from healthy donors and cancer patients. Here immunoSEQ multiplex PCR was the method, and the copy in TCRdb shows in-frame clones only, minus some. Found here are 60,000 to 100,000 clones, around 89% of them singletons; the top ten hold roughly 6.9%. The source material was blood. The source of these receptors is a man aged 50 to 59 in good health.

This sequence joins TRBV7-2 and TRBJ2-5; 10 bases are a match to TRBD1. J was trimmed by 5 bases and V by 6 bases; bases with no gene match: 12. Germline values: CDR1 SGHTA, CDR2 FQGNSA. This CDR3 comprises 16 residues. In DNA, the CDR3 is TGTGCCAGCAGACCCCCGGGACAGGGGCCCAGGGAGACCCAGTACTTC. Protein: CASRPPGQGPRETQYF.

This clone came up once. An end of the junction differs from the germline gene, which may be a read error. The J gene is TRBJ1-1, the V gene TRBV6-1; D is perhaps TRBD1 (6 bases). The CDR3 totals 13 residues. Germline V CDR1 and CDR2: MNHNS, SASEGT. The CDR3 is CASRMTGNTEAFF. For the CDR3, the DNA is TGTGCTAGCAGGATGACAGGGAACACTGAAGCTTTCTTT.

This clone appeared once. V gene TRBV20-1 combines with J gene TRBJ2-5; D gene unclear. V was shortened by 3 bases and J by 0 bases, with 11 bases between the two germline ends. Looked up from germline, CDR1 is DFQATT and CDR2 is SNEGSKA (reference sequence). The CDR3 has 14 amino acids. The CDR3 DNA sequence: TGCAGTGCTAGTCCCTGGCCCGACCAAGAGACCCAGTACTTC. Translation gives CSASPWPDQETQYF.

In this sample, this clone turned up once. This chain links TRBV12-3 or TRBV12-4 with TRBJ1-5, with D possibly being TRBD1 (5 bases). This CDR3 region has 13 residues. Trimming shortened V by 5 bases and J by 9 bases, and 14 bases separated the two germline ends. CDR3 in DNA: TGTGCCAGCAGTGTAGGGACGGAGTTGCCCCAGCATTTT. Amino acid sequence: CASSVGTELPQHF.

This rearrangement joins TRBV10-3 to TRBJ1-4, with 8 bases lining up with TRBD1. This CDR3 region has 13 residues. The germline V gene has CDR1 ENHRY and CDR2 SYGVKD. V lost 4 bases to trimming and J lost 6 bases; unmatched junction nucleotides: 1. In DNA, the CDR3 is TGTGCCATCAGTGTACAGGGGGATGAAAAACTGTTTTTT. Protein: CAISVQGDEKLFF.

The gene calls are TRBV29-1 and TRBJ1-3; D possibly corresponds to TRBD1 (5 bases). Deletions cut 5 bases from V and 7 bases from J, with 12 bases between. This CDR3 has 12 residues. Per the germline V gene, CDR1 is SQVTM and CDR2 is ANQGSEA. CDR3 region: CSVRTYRNTIYF. The DNA for the CDR3 is TGCAGCGTTCGGACATACCGGAACACCATATATTTT.

The V and J genes are TRBV4-3 and TRBJ2-1; D may be TRBD1 (5 bases). The CDR3 has 16 amino acids. The germline V gene has CDR1 LGHNA and CDR2 YSLEER. The germline V and J ends were trimmed by 0 bases and 2 bases, with 11 bases remaining between them. DNA of the CDR3: TGCGCCAGCAGCCAAGATTTCGCAGGGACCTACAATGAGCAGTTCTTC. Protein product: CASSQDFAGTYNEQFF.

The chain carries TRBV5-1 and TRBJ2-2; D gene ambiguous. The ends were cut back, 6 bases at V and 0 bases at J, with 6 bases in the middle. Germline-derived CDR1 and CDR2 are SGHRS and YFSETQ. This CDR3 region has 13 residues. The CDR3 DNA follows: TGCGCCAGCAAACCAGCGAACACCGGGGAGCTGTTTTTT. This codes for CASKPANTGELFF. The whole variable domain, filled in from reference TRBV5-1 and TRBJ2-2, reads KAGVTQTPRYLIKTRGQQVTLSCSPISGHRSVSWYQQTPGQGLQFLFEYFSETQRNKGNFPGRFSGRQFSNSRSEMNVSTLELGDSALYLCASKPANTGELFFGEGSRLTVL.

This clone was picked up one time. The V call is TRBV4-3, the J call TRBJ1-2; D not resolved. In germline, CDR1 is LGHNA, CDR2 YSLEER. The V end lost 1 base, the J end lost 2 bases, and 11 bases lay between the germline ends. The length of the CDR3 is 15 residues. DNA of the CDR3: TGCGCCAGCAGCCAAGCACGAGTAAGAAACTATGGCTACACCTTC. This translates into CASSQARVRNYGYTF.

CDR3 in amino acids: CASSGSGTETQYF. CDR3 coding DNA: TGTGCCAGCAGCGGTAGCGGGACCGAGACCCAGTACTTC. The J gene is TRBJ2-5, the V gene TRBV6-5, with 8 nucleotides matching TRBD2. Per the germline V gene, CDR1 is MNHEY and CDR2 is SVGAGI. Trimming took 6 bases from V and 5 from J; bases not matched to a gene: 5. The CDR3 covers 13 residues.